This T cell receptor (beta chain) was documented in a study of CD8+CD57+ T cells in acquired aplastic anemia. Profiling of TCR beta VDJ combinations and CDR3 sequences used genomic DNA as template. In TCRdb, the reads were re-called with MiXCR into one record per CDR3 protein. The sample has some 210,000 distinct CDR3 sequences; roughly 57% are singletons. The germline V gene has CDR1 DFQATT and CDR2 SNEGSKA (reference sequence). The CDR3 totals 12 residues. Findings and limits, study-wide: Levels of CD8+ Simpson's diversity were not significantly distinct in patients versus controls. Patients and controls shared 25 to 30 CD8+ CDR3 sequences, highly expressed in patients.

As to this clonotype: Antigen specificity is unknown. At one end the junction does not follow the germline gene, possibly because of a read error.

Material: sorted CD4+, CD8+, or CD8+CD57+ T cells (not recorded which) from PBMCs. The J gene is TRBJ2-7, the V gene TRBV20-1; the D gene is possibly TRBD2 (6 bases). The sequence was obtained from a human donor in good health. The CDR3 region has the DNA TGCGGTGCTAGCCGGGAGTCCTACGAGCAGTACTTC. It yields the protein CGASRESYEQYF.